The 5 T cell receptor beta chains below all came from one sample that was sequenced in a study of blood T cell repertoires in COVID-19. Produced via immunoSEQ multiplex PCR; TCRdb's table is partial and in-frame only. The table has 25,000 to 35,000 clones, 87% seen once. Sequenced material: peripheral blood. These TCRs come from a human donor in a cohort sampled during active COVID-19.

V is TRBV2 and J is TRBJ2-7, with D possibly being TRBD1 (9 bases). The CDR3 spans 17 residues. V was clipped by 7 bases and J by 3 bases, with 25 bases between them. Germline lookup yields CDR1 SNHLY and CDR2 FYNNEI. In DNA form, the CDR3 reads TGTGCCAGCAAGGGCGGGGGGACCGGGACAGGGTTCTACGAGCAGTACTTC. Its translation: CASKGGGTGTGFYEQYF.

The V gene is TRBV2, the J gene TRBJ1-2; D call uncertain. CDR1 is SNHLY, CDR2 FYNNEI, per germline. This CDR3 contains 13 residues. Trimming left V 6 bases short and J 3 bases short, with 11 bases between. For the CDR3, the DNA is TGTGCCAGCAGCAACTGGCGGGACTATGGCTACACCTTC. Translation gives CASSNWRDYGYTF.

The J gene is TRBJ1-2, the V gene TRBV5-1; 7 bases map to TRBD1. Germline V gives CDR1 SGHRS, CDR2 YFSETQ. This CDR3 is built from 15 residues. J gave up 2 bases and V 3 bases, and 7 bases lay outside the gene matches. CDR3 sequence: CASSSLQGSNYGYTF. CDR3 in DNA: TGCGCCAGCAGCTCGCTACAGGGGAGCAACTATGGCTACACCTTC.

CDR3 sequence reads: CASSFSPQGAQETQYF. CDR3 nucleotides: TGTGCCAGCAGTTTTTCTCCACAGGGGGCCCAAGAGACCCAGTACTTC. The chain links TRBV6-5 to TRBJ2-5; 9 nucleotides align to TRBD1. The V and J ends lost 4 bases and 1 base, in that order; junction bases with no gene match: 7. The CDR3 has 16 residues. CDR1 is MNHEY, CDR2 SVGAGI, per germline.

The chain uses TRBV7-2 and TRBJ2-7; D possibly corresponds to TRBD2 (5 bases). V lost 0 bases and J lost 0, with 9 bases in between. There are 15 residues in the CDR3. Germline V CDR1 and CDR2: SGHTA, FQGNSA. CDR3 amino acids: CASSLASAGSYEQYF. In nucleotides, the CDR3 is TGTGCCAGCAGCTTAGCCTCGGCGGGCTCCTACGAGCAGTACTTC.